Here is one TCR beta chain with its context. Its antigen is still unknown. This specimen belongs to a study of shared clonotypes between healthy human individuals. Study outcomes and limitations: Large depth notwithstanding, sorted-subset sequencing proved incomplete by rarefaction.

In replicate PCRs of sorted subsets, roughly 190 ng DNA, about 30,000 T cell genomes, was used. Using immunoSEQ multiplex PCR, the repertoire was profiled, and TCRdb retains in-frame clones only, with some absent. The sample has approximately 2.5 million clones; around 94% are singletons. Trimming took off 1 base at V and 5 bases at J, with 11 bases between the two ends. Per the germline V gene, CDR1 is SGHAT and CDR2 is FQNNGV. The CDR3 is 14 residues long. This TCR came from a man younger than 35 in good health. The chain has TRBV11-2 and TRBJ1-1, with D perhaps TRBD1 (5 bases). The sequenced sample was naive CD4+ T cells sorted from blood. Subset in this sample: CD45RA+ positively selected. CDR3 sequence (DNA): TGTGCCAGCAGCTTAGGGTTAGGGGAAACTGAAGCTTTCTTT. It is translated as CASSLGLGETEAFF.